Listed here are 18 T cell receptor beta chains from one sample, sequenced in a study of cytomegalovirus exposure and HLA in healthy donors. This table comes from immunoSEQ multiplex PCR, and its TCRdb copy is limited to in-frame clones, with some not included. The repertoire includes about 130,000 clones, about 87% of them detected once, and about 6.4% sits in the top ten. The sequenced material came from PBMCs. These receptors all come from a woman in her thirties in good health and CMV-seropositive.

This clone was recorded at least ten times. The rearrangement uses TRBV6-1 and TRBJ1-5; TRBD1 agrees at 8 bases. CDR1 MNHNS and CDR2 SASEGT come from the germline V gene. Unmatched junction bases numbered 18, after V lost 3 bases and J lost 2 bases. The CDR3 loop spans 20 amino acids. The CDR3: CASSEDRERTPYRGNQPQHF. For the CDR3, the DNA is TGTGCCAGCAGTGAGGACAGGGAGAGGACCCCTTATAGAGGCAATCAGCCCCAGCATTTT.

This sequence joins TRBV5-1 and TRBJ1-3; D is perhaps TRBD1 (6 bases). CDR1 SGHRS and CDR2 YFSETQ come from the germline V gene. The V gene lost 7 bases and the J gene lost 0 bases, with 14 bases spanning the gap. The CDR3 runs to 15 residues. The CDR3: CASGEQGSSGNTIYF. CDR3 DNA: TGCGCCAGCGGGGAACAGGGTAGCTCTGGAAACACCATATATTTT. Together with reference TRBV5-1 and TRBJ1-3, the CDR3 gives the full variable domain: KAGVTQTPRYLIKTRGQQVTLSCSPISGHRSVSWYQQTPGQGLQFLFEYFSETQRNKGNFPGRFSGRQFSNSRSEMNVSTLELGDSALYLCASGEQGSSGNTIYFGEGSWLTVV.

The rearrangement links TRBV29-1 to TRBJ2-7, with 7 bases matching TRBD2. Per germline, CDR1 SQVTM and CDR2 ANQGSEA. CDR3 length equals 12 residues. V trimming: 6 bases; J trimming: 2 bases; junction bases outside the gene matches: 4. In DNA, the CDR3 is TGCAGCGTCCGAGCGGGAACCTACGAGCAGTACTTC. This codes for CSVRAGTYEQYF.

The CDR3 DNA follows: TGCAGCTTTTCCCCCCCGACAGGGGGTGTAGGCTACACCTTC. Protein: CSFSPPTGGVGYTF. This chain connects TRBV29-1 to TRBJ1-2, with TRBD1 matching over 9 bases. From germline, CDR1 is SQVTM and CDR2 ANQGSEA. The trim removed 8 bases at V and 8 bases at J, leaving 15 bases unmatched. This CDR3 comprises 14 residues.

This clone was found a few times. The V and J genes are TRBV23-1 and TRBJ1-5; unclear D gene. TRBV23-1 is noted as an ORF with a role that remains uncertain. The length of the CDR3 is 16 residues. The germline V and J ends were trimmed by 1 base and 0 bases, with 10 bases remaining between them. This chain's CDR3 is CASSQCSYYSNQPQHF. The CDR3 bases are TGCGCCAGCAGTCAATGCAGTTATTATAGCAATCAGCCCCAGCATTTT.

This chain links TRBV4-1 with TRBJ1-2, with 9 bases matching TRBD1. The germline V gene encodes CDR1 MGHRA and CDR2 YSYEKL. This CDR3 comprises 16 residues. V shed 1 base and J 3 bases; nucleotides not matched to a gene: 6. The CDR3 bases are TGCGCCAGCAGCCAAGGGAACAGGGGGCCTGACTATGGCTACACCTTC. The encoded protein is CASSQGNRGPDYGYTF.

This chain connects TRBV4-1 to TRBJ2-7; TRBD1 matches 8 bases. The CDR3 is made up of 15 amino acids. Germline assignment: CDR1 MGHRA and CDR2 YSYEKL. The V gene end was trimmed by 1 base and the J gene end by 5 bases; junction bases not matched to a gene: 7. The CDR3 here is CASSQVRTGKDEQYF. In DNA form, the CDR3 reads TGCGCCAGCAGCCAAGTCCGGACAGGGAAGGACGAGCAGTACTTC.

The chain has TRBV15 and TRBJ2-5; perhaps TRBD2 as D (5 bases). The CDR3 has 13 residues. Trimming pared 8 bases from V and 3 bases from J, leaving 13 bases between. CDR1 LNHNV and CDR2 YYDKDF come from the germline V gene (reference sequence). The CDR3 reads CATGSRAEETQYF. The CDR3 DNA is TGTGCCACCGGCTCAAGAGCGGAAGAGACCCAGTACTTC.

The chain has TRBV2 and TRBJ2-2; TRBD2 matches 9 bases. Trimming at V came to 4 bases and at J to 5 bases, leaving 8 bases not matched to a gene. CDR1 is SNHLY and CDR2 is FYNNEI in the germline V gene. The CDR3 length is 16 residues. Here the CDR3 DNA reads TGTGCCAGCAGTGGAGCGGGAGGTCCTCTAACCGGGGAGCTGTTTTTT. Translation: CASSGAGGPLTGELFF.

The rearrangement uses TRBV18 and TRBJ2-5, with a possible D match to TRBD2 (7 bases). V lost 0 bases to trimming and J lost 5 bases, with 22 bases between them. The CDR3 runs to 18 residues. Germline V CDR1 and CDR2: KGHSH, LQKENI. CDR3 DNA sequence: TGTGCCAGCTCACCACCCCGGGGGGAAGGGGGGTCGTGGGAGACCCAGTACTTC. Its protein is CASSPPRGEGGSWETQYF.

This clone was found a few times. This rearrangement joins TRBV5-4 to TRBJ1-2; no clear D. V lost 6 bases and J 4 bases, leaving 13 bases between the germline ends. The CDR3 covers 13 residues. Per germline, CDR1 SGHNT and CDR2 YYREEE (reference sequence). The CDR3 loop reads CASTTQVAYGYTF. The CDR3 DNA is TGTGCCAGCACCACCCAGGTTGCCTATGGCTACACCTTC.

The chain couples TRBV19 to TRBJ1-2; TRBD1 aligns across 9 bases. The V segment lost 4 bases and the J segment 6 bases; nucleotides outside the gene matches: 15. The CDR3 loop spans 17 amino acids. The germline V gene has CDR1 LNHDA and CDR2 SQIVND (reference sequence). The DNA of the CDR3 is TGTGCCAGTAGTACCACCACCCAATACAGGGGGCGTCATGGCTACACCTTC. Its translation: CASSTTTQYRGRHGYTF.

V and J are TRBV10-2 and TRBJ1-5; no clear D. The CDR3 runs 16 residues. CDR1 and CDR2 (germline): WSHSY, SAAADI. V was pared by 2 bases and J by 2 bases, with 13 bases between. The DNA of the CDR3 is TGCGCCAGCAGTGAGACCGGGGTTAGTGGCAATCAGCCCCAGCATTTT. Amino acid sequence: CASSETGVSGNQPQHF.

The chain carries TRBV9 and TRBJ2-7, with D perhaps TRBD2 (5 bases). V was shortened by 3 bases and J by 0 bases, with 10 bases between the two germline ends. This CDR3 has 14 amino acids. CDR1 SGDLS and CDR2 YYNGEE come from the germline V gene. This CDR3 reads CASSATLASYEQYF. DNA for the CDR3: TGTGCCAGCAGCGCCACCCTAGCCTCCTACGAGCAGTACTTC.

The V and J genes are TRBV7-5 and TRBJ2-7; the table calls TRBD1, which could not be checked here. TRBV7-5 is given as a pseudogene. This CDR3 contains 17 residues. This chain's CDR3 is CVRSLLDPTGPTYEQYF. As DNA, the CDR3 is TGTGTCAGAAGCCTGCTTGACCCGACAGGGCCAACCTACGAGCAGTACTTC.

The chain combines TRBV28 with TRBJ1-4; no clear D gene. The CDR3 is made up of 11 amino acids. The V end lost 5 bases, the J end lost 8 bases, and 6 bases lay between the germline ends. Germline CDR1 and CDR2: MDHEN and SYDVKM. The CDR3 protein is CASSPGEKLFF. The CDR3 DNA reads as TGTGCCAGCAGTCCGGGGGAAAAACTGTTTTTT.

The chain joins TRBV18 to TRBJ1-1, with D possibly TRBD1 on 6 matching bases. The CDR3 has 13 residues. Germline CDR1 KGHSH, CDR2 LQKENI. V dropped 6 bases and J dropped 1 base, with 9 bases sitting between them. The CDR3 is CASSTDRNTEAFF. The CDR3 DNA reads as TGTGCCAGCTCTACGGACAGGAACACTGAAGCTTTCTTT.

The chain joins TRBV6-1 to TRBJ1-4; D gene unclear. The CDR3 has 14 residues. The germline gives CDR1 MNHNS, CDR2 SASEGT. Deletions cut 6 bases from V and 7 bases from J, with 15 bases between. CDR3 amino acids: CASSHLGSSEKLFF. The CDR3 nucleotides read TGTGCCAGCAGCCATCTCGGGTCATCTGAAAAACTGTTTTTT.